This section outlines one T cell receptor beta chain sequence together with its context. This CDR3 is built from 16 residues. CDR1 and CDR2 (germline): SEHNR, FQNEAQ (reference sequence). The ends lost 5 bases at V and 6 bases at J; junction bases unmatched: 14. The sample belongs to a study of blood T cell repertoires in COVID-19. Study overall: The origin of the acute and convalescent COVID-19 samples was the United States, Italy and Spain. The cDNA or gDNA used as material had been derived from T cells, B-cell-depleted T cells, or PBMCs.

The authors' processing: The authors estimated nucleated cell counts from reference gene primer amplification. Assay used: immunoSEQ multiplex PCR; TCRdb lists only in-frame clones, some missing. V and J calls and clone size are copied from that table; D and trimming were computed from the DNA. The sample lists over 85,000 clones; over 75% were seen once. This receptor was taken from a human donor with acute or convalescent COVID-19. The donor label of this sample is uncertain. Sample: peripheral blood. This sequence joins TRBV7-9 and TRBJ1-2; 8 bases fit TRBD1. CDR3 bases: TGTGCCAGCAGCCATTACACTCCCGGACAGGGTGATGGCTACACCTTC. It yields the protein CASSHYTPGQGDGYTF.